The source of this TCR beta chain is a study of blood T cell repertoires in COVID-19. There are 12 residues in the CDR3. Germline assignment: CDR1 LNHDA and CDR2 SQIVND (reference sequence). Trimming removed 7 bases from V and 7 bases from J, with 11 bases in between. This clone was recorded a few times. This table comes from immunoSEQ multiplex PCR, and its TCRdb copy is limited to in-frame clones, with some not included. The sample has 110,000 or so clones; roughly 82% are singletons. Sequencing was carried out using peripheral blood. The rearrangement links TRBV19 to TRBJ2-1; D is undetermined. The sequence came from a human donor in a cohort sampled during active COVID-19. In DNA form, the CDR3 reads TGTGCCAGTAACATAGCCGGGAATGAGCAGTTCTTC. Translating gives CASNIAGNEQFF. Full variable domain (rest looked up from reference TRBV19 and TRBJ2-1): DGGITQSPKYLFRKEGQNVTLSCEQNLNHDAMYWYRQDPGQGLRLIYYSQIVNDFQKGDIAEGYSVSREKKESFPLTVTSAQKNPTAFYLCASNIAGNEQFFGPGTRLTVL.